A single sample gave rise to the 10 T cell receptor beta chains below, sequenced in a study of shared clonotypes between healthy human individuals. Using immunoSEQ multiplex PCR, the repertoire was profiled, and TCRdb retains in-frame clones only, with some absent. This sample has roughly 2,000,000 clones; 85% to 95% occur once, and the top ten carry less than 2%. The naive CD8 fraction comprised CD45RO-negative cells positively selected for CCR7 and excluded terminally differentiated effector memory CD45RA+ cells. The sequenced sample was naive CD8+ T cells from PBMCs. The source is a man younger than 35 in good health. Some clones in this sample may be carry-over from other donors' samples.

The V and J genes are TRBV9 and TRBJ2-2; 9 bases are a match to TRBD1. Germline lookup yields CDR1 SGDLS and CDR2 YYNGEE. The CDR3 is 15 amino acids. V was clipped by 4 bases and J by 4 bases; unmatched bases: 5. The CDR3 coding sequence is TGTGCCAGCAGCCCTCGGACAGGGGTCACCGGGGAGCTGTTTTTT. Encoded protein: CASSPRTGVTGELFF.

The chain couples TRBV7-6 to TRBJ2-7; 9 nucleotides match TRBD2. V lost 2 bases and J lost 6; bases outside the gene matches: 8. The germline gives CDR1 SGHVS, CDR2 FNYEAQ. The CDR3 runs to 15 residues. CDR3 protein: CASSLRLAVQSEQYF. CDR3 nucleotide sequence: TGTGCCAGCAGCTTAAGACTAGCGGTTCAAAGCGAGCAGTACTTC.

The rearrangement uses TRBV30 and TRBJ1-3, with TRBD1 matching 8 bases. Germline CDR1 GTSNPN, CDR2 SVGIG (reference sequence). The CDR3 has 14 residues. After removal of 3 bases from V and 3 bases from J, the junction contained 4 bases not matched to a gene. CDR3: CAWSQGAGGNTIYF. The CDR3 DNA sequence: TGTGCCTGGAGCCAGGGGGCGGGTGGAAACACCATATATTTT.

The chain carries TRBV7-7 and TRBJ2-1, with 7 positions matching TRBD2. The CDR3 extends over 15 amino acids. CDR1 and CDR2 from the germline V gene are SSHAT and FNYEAQ (reference sequence). V gave up 8 bases and J gave up 7 bases; unmatched junction bases: 14. The CDR3 loop reads CASSLSGALTNEQFF. DNA of the CDR3: TGTGCCAGCTCGCTGAGCGGGGCCCTTACGAATGAGCAGTTCTTC.

The chain is built from TRBV15 and TRBJ1-4; no clear D. V lost 5 bases and J 8 bases, leaving 27 bases between the germline ends. The CDR3 is 18 residues long. The germline V gene encodes CDR1 LNHNV and CDR2 YYDKDF (reference sequence). The CDR3 DNA sequence: TGTGCCACCAGCGGCCGCCGTTTGGAGGGAAGGGAAGGGGAAAAACTGTTTTTT. Amino acids: CATSGRRLEGREGEKLFF.

The rearrangement joins TRBV27 to TRBJ2-2; 13 nucleotides agree with TRBD2. CDR3 size: 17 residues. Germline lookup yields CDR1 MNHEY and CDR2 SMNVEV (reference sequence). V was clipped by 2 bases and J by 0 bases; unmatched bases: 0. The CDR3: CASSLGTSGTNTGELFF. CDR3 nucleotides: TGTGCCAGCAGTTTAGGGACTAGCGGGACGAACACCGGGGAGCTGTTTTTT.

The chain combines TRBV4-3 with TRBJ1-3; D uncertain. The CDR3 covers 17 residues. Trimming took off 2 bases at V and 3 bases at J, with 17 bases between the two ends. Per germline, CDR1 LGHNA and CDR2 YSLEER. CDR3 residues: CASSQSKETKGGNTIYF. The CDR3 nucleotides are TGCGCCAGCAGCCAAAGTAAGGAGACTAAGGGTGGAAACACCATATATTTT.

The chain is built from TRBV7-8 and TRBJ2-7, with TRBD1 matching 9 bases. V lost 5 bases and J lost 2; bases outside the gene matches: 10. Germline V CDR1 and CDR2: SGHVS, FQNEAQ. This CDR3 has 16 residues. CDR3 DNA sequence: TGTGCCAGCAGCATTACAGGGGGCTGGATGCCCTACGAGCAGTACTTC. Residues: CASSITGGWMPYEQYF.

The V and J genes are TRBV7-6 and TRBJ1-2; maybe TRBD1 (5 bases). Trimming stripped 2 bases from V and 5 bases from J, with 15 bases between. The V gene's germline CDR1 is SGHVS and CDR2 FNYEAQ. The CDR3 is made up of 15 amino acids. Here the CDR3 reads CASSLSAGPGYGYTF. The CDR3 DNA is TGTGCCAGCAGCTTAAGCGCAGGGCCTGGATATGGCTACACCTTC. Full variable domain (rest looked up from reference TRBV7-6 and TRBJ1-2): GAGVSQSPRYKVTKRGQDVALRCDPISGHVSLYWYRQALGQGPEFLTYFNYEAQQDKSGLPNDRFSAERPEGSISTLTIQRTEQRDSAMYRCASSLSAGPGYGYTFGSGTRLTVV.

The DNA of the CDR3 is TGTGCCAGCACCTCCGGGGACAGCCTCACCTACGAGCAGTACTTC. Translated, it gives CASTSGDSLTYEQYF. The V and J genes are TRBV6-1 and TRBJ2-7, with TRBD1 identical over 7 bases. With 7 bases clipped from V and 2 bases from J, the junction kept 11 bases outside the gene matches. Germline V gene data show CDR1 as MNHNS and CDR2 as SASEGT. There are 15 residues in the CDR3.